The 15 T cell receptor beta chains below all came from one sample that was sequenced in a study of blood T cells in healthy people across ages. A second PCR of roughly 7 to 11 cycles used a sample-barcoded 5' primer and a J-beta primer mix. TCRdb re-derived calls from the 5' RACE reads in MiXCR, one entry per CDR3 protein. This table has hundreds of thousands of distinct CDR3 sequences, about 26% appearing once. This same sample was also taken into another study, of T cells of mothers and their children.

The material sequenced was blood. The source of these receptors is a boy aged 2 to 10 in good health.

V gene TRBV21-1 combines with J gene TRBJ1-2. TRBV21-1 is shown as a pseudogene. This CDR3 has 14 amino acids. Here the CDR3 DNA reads TGTGCCAGCAGCAAAGCACGCGCTAACTATGGCTACACCTTC. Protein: CASSKARANYGYTF.

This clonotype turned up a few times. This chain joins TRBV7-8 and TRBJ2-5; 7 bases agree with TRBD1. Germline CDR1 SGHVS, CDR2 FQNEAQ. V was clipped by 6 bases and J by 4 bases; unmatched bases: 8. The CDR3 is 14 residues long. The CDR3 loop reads CASRVRGLAETQYF. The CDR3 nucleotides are TGTGCCAGCAGGGTCAGGGGGTTAGCAGAGACCCAGTACTTC.

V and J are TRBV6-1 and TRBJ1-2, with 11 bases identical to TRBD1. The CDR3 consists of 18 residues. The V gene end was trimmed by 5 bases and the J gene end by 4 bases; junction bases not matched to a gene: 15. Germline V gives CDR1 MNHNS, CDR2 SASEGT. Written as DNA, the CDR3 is TGTGCCAGCAGTCGGAAGGACAGGGGGCTACAGGGGTTCTATGGCTACACCTTC. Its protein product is CASSRKDRGLQGFYGYTF.

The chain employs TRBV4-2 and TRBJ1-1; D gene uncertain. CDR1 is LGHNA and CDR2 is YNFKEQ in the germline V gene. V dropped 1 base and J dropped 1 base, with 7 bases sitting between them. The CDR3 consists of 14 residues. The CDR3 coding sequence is TGTGCCAGCAGCCAAGTGTTGTCGAACACTGAAGCTTTCTTT. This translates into CASSQVLSNTEAFF.

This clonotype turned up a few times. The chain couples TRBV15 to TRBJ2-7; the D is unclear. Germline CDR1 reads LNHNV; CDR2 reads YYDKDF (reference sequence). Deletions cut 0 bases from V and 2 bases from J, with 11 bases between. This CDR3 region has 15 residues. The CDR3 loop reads CATSRDGRTPYEQYF. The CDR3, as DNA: TGTGCCACCAGCAGAGATGGCAGGACCCCCTACGAGCAGTACTTC.

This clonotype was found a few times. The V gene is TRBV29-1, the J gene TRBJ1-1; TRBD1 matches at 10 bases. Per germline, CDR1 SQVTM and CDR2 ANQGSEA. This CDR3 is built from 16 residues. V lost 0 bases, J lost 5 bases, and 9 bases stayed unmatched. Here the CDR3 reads CSVEERLTDRGTEAFF. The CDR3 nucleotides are TGCAGCGTTGAAGAGCGGCTTACGGACAGGGGGACTGAAGCTTTCTTT.

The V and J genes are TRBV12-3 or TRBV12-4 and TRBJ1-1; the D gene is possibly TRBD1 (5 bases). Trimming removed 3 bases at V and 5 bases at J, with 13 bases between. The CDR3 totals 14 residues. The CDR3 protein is CASSFQVGGTEAFF. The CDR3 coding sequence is TGTGCCAGCAGTTTCCAGGTGGGGGGGACTGAAGCTTTCTTT.

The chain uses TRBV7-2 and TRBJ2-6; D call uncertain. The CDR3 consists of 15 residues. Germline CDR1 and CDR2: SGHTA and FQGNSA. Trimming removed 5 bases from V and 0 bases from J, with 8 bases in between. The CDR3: CASSPESSGANVLTF. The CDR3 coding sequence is TGTGCCAGCAGCCCGGAGAGCTCTGGGGCCAACGTCCTGACTTTC. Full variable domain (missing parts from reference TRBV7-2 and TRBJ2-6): GAGVSQSPSNKVTEKGKDVELRCDPISGHTALYWYRQSLGQGLEFLIYFQGNSAPDKSGLPSDRFSAERTGGSVSTLTIQRTQQEDSAVYLCASSPESSGANVLTFGAGSRLTVL.

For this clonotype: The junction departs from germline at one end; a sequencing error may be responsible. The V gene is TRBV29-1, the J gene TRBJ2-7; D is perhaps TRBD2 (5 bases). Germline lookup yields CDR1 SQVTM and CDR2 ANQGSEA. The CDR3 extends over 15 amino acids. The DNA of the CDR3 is TGCAGCGCACCTCCTCCCGATAGCGCCCCTCTGGAGACCCACTTC. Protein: CSAPPPDSAPLETHF.

This CDR3 is CSARDGRGPSEKLFF. The CDR3 DNA is TGCAGTGCTAGAGATGGCAGGGGCCCTAGTGAAAAACTGTTTTTT. This rearrangement joins TRBV20-1 to TRBJ1-4; a possible D gene is TRBD1 (6 bases). The V and J ends lost 0 bases and 7 bases respectively, with 15 bases between them. Germline values: CDR1 DFQATT, CDR2 SNEGSKA (reference sequence). This CDR3 has 15 amino acids.

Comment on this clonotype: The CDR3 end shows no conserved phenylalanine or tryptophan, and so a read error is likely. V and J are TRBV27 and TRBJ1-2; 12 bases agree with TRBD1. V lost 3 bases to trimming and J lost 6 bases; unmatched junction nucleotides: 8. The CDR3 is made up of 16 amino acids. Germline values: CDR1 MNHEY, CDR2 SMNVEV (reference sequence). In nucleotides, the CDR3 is TGTGCCAGCAGTTTCGCCGGGACAGGGGGCTGGGATGGCTACACCCTC. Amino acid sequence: CASSFAGTGGWDGYTL.

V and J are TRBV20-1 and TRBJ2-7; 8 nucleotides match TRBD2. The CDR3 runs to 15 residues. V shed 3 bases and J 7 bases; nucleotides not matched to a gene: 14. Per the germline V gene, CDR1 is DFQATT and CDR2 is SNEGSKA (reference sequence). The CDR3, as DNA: TGCAGTGCTAGCGCGCGCGGAGCGGGAGTAAGTGAGCAGTACTTC. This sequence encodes CSASARGAGVSEQYF.

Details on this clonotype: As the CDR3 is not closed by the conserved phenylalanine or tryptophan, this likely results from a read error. The CDR3 sequence: CSARDPETGGTEAFL. The CDR3 DNA is TGCAGTGCTAGAGATCCGGAGACAGGAGGGACTGAAGCTTTCCTT. This chain joins TRBV20-1 and TRBJ1-1; D may be TRBD1 (6 bases). Germline V gene sequence: CDR1 DFQATT, CDR2 SNEGSKA (reference sequence). V was pared by 0 bases and J by 5 bases, with 16 bases between. CDR3 size: 15 residues.

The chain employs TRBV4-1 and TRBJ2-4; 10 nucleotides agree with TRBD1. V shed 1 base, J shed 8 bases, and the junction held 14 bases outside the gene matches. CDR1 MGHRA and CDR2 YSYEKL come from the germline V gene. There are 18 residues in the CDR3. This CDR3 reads CASSQVPSGTGEWDIQYF. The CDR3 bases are TGCGCCAGCAGCCAAGTGCCCTCAGGGACAGGGGAGTGGGACATTCAGTACTTC.

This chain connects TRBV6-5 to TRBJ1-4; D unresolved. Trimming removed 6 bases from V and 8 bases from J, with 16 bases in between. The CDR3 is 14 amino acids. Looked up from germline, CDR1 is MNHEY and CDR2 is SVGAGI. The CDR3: CASSSGRTTEKLFF. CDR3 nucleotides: TGTGCCAGCAGCTCCGGACGAACGACGGAAAAACTGTTTTTT.